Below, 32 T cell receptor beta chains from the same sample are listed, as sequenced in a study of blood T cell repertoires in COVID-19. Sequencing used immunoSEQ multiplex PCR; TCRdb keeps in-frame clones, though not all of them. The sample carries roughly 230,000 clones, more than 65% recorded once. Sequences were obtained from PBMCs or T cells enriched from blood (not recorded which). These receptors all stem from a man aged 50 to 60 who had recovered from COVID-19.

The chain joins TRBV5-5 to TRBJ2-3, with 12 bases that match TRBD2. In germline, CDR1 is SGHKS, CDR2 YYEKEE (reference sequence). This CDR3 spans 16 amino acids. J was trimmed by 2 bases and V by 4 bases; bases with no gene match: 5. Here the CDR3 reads CASSLRTSGITDTQYF. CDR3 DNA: TGTGCCAGCAGCCTCAGGACTAGCGGGATCACAGATACGCAGTATTTT.

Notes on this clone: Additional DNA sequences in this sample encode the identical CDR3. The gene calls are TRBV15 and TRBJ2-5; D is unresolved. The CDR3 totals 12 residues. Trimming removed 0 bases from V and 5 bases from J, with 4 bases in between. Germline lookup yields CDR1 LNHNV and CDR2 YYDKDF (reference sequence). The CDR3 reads CATSRDRETQYF. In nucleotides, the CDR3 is TGTGCCACCAGCAGAGATCGGGAGACCCAGTACTTC.

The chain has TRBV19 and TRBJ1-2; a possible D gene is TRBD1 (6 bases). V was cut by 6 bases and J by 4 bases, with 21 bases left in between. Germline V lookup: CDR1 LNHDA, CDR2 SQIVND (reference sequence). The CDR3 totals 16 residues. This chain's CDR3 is CASSPRGTDPGYGYTF. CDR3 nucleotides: TGTGCCAGTAGCCCGAGGGGGACGGACCCTGGCTATGGCTACACCTTC.

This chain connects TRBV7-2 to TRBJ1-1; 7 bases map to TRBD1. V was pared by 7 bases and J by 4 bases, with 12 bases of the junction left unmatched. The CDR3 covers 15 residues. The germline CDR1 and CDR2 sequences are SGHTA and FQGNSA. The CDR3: CASTPTGGQSTEAFF. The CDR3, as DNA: TGTGCCAGCACCCCAACCGGGGGACAGAGCACTGAAGCTTTCTTT. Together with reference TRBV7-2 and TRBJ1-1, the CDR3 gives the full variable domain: GAGVSQSPSNKVTEKGKDVELRCDPISGHTALYWYRQSLGQGLEFLIYFQGNSAPDKSGLPSDRFSAERTGGSVSTLTIQRTQQEDSAVYLCASTPTGGQSTEAFFGQGTRLTVV.

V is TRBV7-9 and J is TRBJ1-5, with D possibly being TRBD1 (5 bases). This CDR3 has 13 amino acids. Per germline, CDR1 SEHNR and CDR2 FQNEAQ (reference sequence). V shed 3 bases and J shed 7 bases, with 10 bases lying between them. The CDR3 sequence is CASSFGGPQPQHF. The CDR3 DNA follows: TGTGCCAGCAGCTTCGGGGGTCCCCAGCCCCAGCATTTT.

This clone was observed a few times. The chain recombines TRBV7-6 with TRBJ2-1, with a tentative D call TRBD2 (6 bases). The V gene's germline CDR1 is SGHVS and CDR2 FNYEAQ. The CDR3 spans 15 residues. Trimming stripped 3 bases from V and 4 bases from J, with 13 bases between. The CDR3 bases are TGTGCCAGCAGCTTCCAGGCGGGACGGTACAATGAGCAGTTCTTC. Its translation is CASSFQAGRYNEQFF.

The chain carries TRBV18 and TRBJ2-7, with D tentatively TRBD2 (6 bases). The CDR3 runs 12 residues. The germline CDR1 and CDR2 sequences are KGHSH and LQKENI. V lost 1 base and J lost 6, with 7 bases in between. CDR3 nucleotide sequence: TGTGCCAGCTCACCACGCGGGGTCGAGCAGTACTTC. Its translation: CASSPRGVEQYF.

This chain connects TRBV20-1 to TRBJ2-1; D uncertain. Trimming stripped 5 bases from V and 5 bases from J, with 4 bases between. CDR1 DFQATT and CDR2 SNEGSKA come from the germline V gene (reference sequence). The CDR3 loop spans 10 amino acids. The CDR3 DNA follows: TGCAGTGCTTATAACAATGAGCAGTTCTTC. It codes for CSAYNNEQFF.

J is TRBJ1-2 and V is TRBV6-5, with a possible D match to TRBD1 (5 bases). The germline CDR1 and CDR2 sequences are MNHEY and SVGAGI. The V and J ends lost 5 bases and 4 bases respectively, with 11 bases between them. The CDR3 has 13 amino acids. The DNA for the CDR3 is TGTGCCAGCAGTCCGACAGCGATCTATGGCTACACCTTC. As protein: CASSPTAIYGYTF.

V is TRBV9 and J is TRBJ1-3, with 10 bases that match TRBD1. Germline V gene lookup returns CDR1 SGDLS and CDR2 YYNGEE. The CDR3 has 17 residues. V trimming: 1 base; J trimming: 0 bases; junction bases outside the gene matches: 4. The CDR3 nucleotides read TGTGCCAGCAGCGTACGACAGGGGGCAAGCTCTGGAAACACCATATATTTT. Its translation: CASSVRQGASSGNTIYF.

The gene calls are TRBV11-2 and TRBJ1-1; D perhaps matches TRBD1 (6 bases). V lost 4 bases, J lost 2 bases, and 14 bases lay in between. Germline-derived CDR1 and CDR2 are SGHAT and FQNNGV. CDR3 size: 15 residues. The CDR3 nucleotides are TGTGCCAGCAGCTCTCCCGTGGGGGCTAACACTGAAGCTTTCTTT. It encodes CASSSPVGANTEAFF.

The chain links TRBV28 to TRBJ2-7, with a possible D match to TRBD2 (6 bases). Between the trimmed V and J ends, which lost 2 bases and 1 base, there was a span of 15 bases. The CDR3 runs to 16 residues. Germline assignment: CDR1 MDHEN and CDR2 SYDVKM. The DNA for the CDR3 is TGTGCCAGCAGTTTACCCCCCGACGGGAGTTCCTACGAGCAGTACTTC. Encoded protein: CASSLPPDGSSYEQYF.

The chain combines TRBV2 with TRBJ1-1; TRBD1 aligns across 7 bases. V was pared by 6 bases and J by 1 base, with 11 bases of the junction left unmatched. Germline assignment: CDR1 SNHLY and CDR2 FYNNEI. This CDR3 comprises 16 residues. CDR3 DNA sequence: TGTGCCAGCAGAAAGGGGGCCTCAATAGCGAACACTGAAGCTTTCTTT. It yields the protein CASRKGASIANTEAFF.

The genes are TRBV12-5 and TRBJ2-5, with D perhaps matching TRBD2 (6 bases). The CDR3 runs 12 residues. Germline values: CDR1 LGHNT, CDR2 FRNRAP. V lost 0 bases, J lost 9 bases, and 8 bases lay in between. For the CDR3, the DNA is TGTGCTAGTGGTTTGGTGGCGGGACCCCAGTACTTC. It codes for CASGLVAGPQYF.

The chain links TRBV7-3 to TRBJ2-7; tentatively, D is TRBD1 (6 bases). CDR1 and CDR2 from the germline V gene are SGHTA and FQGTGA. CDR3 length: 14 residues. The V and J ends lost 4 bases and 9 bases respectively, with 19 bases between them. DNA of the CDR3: TGTGCCAGCAGCTCCGGGGTCAGGGGATCCTCGCAGTACTTC. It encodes CASSSGVRGSSQYF.

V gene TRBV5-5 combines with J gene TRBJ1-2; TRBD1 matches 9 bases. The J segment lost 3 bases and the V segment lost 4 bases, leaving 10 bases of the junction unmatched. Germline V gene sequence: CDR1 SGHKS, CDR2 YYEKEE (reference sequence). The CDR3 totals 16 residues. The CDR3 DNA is TGTGCCAGCAGCCCTGGAGGGACAGGGTTTCACTATGGCTACACCTTC. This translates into CASSPGGTGFHYGYTF. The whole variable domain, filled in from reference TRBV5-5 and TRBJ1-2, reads DAGVTQSPTHLIKTRGQQVTLRCSPISGHKSVSWYQQVLGQGPQFIFQYYEKEERGRGNFPDRFSARQFPNYSSELNVNALLLGDSALYLCASSPGGTGFHYGYTFGSGTRLTVV.

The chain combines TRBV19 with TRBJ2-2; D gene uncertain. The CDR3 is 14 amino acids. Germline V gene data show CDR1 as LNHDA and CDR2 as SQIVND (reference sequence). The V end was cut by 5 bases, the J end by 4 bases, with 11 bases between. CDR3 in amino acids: CASSLPRRTGELFF. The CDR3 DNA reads TGTGCCAGTAGTTTACCCAGGCGCACCGGGGAGCTGTTTTTT.

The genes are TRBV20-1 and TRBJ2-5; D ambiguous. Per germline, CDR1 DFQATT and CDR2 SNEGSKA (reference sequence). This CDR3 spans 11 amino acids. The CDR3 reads CGVVTLETQYF. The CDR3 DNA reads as TGCGGAGTGGTTACCTTGGAGACCCAGTACTTC.

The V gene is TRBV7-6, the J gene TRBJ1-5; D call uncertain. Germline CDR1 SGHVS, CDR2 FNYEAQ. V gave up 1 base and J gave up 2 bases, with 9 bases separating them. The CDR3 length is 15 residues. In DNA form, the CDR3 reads TGTGCCAGCAGCTTAGGAGAGGATGGCAATCAGCCCCAGCATTTT. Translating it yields CASSLGEDGNQPQHF.

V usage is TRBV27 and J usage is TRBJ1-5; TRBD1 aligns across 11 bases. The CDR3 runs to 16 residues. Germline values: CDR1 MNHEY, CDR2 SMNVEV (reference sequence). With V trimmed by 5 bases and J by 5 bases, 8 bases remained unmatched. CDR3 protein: CASSPYAGQGDQPQHF. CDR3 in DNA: TGTGCCAGCAGTCCTTATGCGGGACAGGGGGATCAGCCCCAGCATTTT.

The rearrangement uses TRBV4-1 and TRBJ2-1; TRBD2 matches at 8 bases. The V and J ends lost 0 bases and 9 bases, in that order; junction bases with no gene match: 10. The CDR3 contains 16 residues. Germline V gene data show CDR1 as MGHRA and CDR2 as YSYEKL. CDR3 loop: CASSQDASGSLSEQFF. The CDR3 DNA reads TGCGCCAGCAGCCAAGACGCCAGCGGGAGTTTAAGTGAGCAGTTCTTC.

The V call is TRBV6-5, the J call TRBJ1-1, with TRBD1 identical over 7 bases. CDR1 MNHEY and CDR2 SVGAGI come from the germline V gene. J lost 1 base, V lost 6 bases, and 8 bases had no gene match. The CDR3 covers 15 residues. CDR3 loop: CASSNRGSGNTEAFF. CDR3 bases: TGTGCCAGCAGCAACAGGGGTTCAGGGAACACTGAAGCTTTCTTT.

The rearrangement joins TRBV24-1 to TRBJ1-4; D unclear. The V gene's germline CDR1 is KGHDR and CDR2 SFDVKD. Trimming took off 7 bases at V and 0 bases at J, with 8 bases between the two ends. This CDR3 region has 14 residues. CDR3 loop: CATRAVATNEKLFF. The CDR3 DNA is TGTGCCACCAGGGCCGTTGCAACTAATGAAAAACTGTTTTTT.

CDR3 sequence reads: CASSLAYNQPQHF. The CDR3 DNA reads as TGTGCCAGCAGCTTAGCCTACAATCAGCCCCAGCATTTT. This chain uses TRBV7-2 with TRBJ1-5; the D is unclear. CDR3 length equals 13 residues. The germline V gene encodes CDR1 SGHTA and CDR2 FQGNSA. V shed 0 bases and J shed 3 bases, with 3 bases lying between them.

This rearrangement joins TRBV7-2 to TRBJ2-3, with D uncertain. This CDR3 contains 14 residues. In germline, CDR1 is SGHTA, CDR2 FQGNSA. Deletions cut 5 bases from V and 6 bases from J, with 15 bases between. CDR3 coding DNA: TGTGCCAGCAGCCTAATCTCCCTCGTTGATACGCAGTATTTT. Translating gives CASSLISLVDTQYF.

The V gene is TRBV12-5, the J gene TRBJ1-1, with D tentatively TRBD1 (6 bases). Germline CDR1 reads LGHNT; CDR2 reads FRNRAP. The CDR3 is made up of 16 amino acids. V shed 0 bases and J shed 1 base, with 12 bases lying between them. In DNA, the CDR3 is TGTGCTAGTGGTTTGGTACTCGGCAGGGGGAACACTGAAGCTTTCTTT. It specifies CASGLVLGRGNTEAFF.

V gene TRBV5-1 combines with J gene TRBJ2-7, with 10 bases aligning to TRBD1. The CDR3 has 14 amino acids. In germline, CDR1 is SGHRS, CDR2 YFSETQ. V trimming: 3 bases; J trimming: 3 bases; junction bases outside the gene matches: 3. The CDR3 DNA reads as TGCGCCAGCAGCTACGGACAGGGGGGCTACGAGCAGTACTTC. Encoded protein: CASSYGQGGYEQYF.

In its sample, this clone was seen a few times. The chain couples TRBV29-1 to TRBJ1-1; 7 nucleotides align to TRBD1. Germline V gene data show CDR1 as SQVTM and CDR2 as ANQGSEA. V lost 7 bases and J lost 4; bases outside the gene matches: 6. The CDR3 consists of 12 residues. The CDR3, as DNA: TGCAGCGCTGGGGACAGCGGCACTGAAGCTTTCTTT. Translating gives CSAGDSGTEAFF. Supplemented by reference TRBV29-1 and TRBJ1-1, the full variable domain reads SAVISQKPSRDICQRGTSLTIQCQVDSQVTMMFWYRQQPGQSLTLIATANQGSEATYESGFVIDKFPISRPNLTFSTLTVSNMSPEDSSIYLCSAGDSGTEAFFGQGTRLTVV.

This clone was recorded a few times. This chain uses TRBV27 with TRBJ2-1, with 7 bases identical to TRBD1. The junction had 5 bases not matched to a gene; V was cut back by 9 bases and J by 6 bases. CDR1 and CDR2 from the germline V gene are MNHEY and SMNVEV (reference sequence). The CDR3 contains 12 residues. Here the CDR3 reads CASKTGTNEQFF. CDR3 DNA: TGTGCCAGTAAGACAGGGACCAATGAGCAGTTCTTC.

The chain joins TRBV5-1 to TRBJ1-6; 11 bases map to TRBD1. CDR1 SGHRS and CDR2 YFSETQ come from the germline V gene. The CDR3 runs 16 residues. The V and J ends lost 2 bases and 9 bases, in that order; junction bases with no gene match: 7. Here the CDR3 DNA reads TGCGCCAGCAGCTTAGATGGACAGGGGGCGTTTTCACCCCTCCACTTT. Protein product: CASSLDGQGAFSPLHF.

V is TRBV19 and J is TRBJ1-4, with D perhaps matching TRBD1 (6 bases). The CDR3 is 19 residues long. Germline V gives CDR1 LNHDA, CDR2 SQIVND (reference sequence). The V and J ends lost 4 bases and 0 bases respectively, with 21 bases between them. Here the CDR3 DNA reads TGTGCCAGTAGTACTAACAGGGTTATGGGGCACGCAACTAATGAAAAACTGTTTTTT. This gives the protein CASSTNRVMGHATNEKLFF.

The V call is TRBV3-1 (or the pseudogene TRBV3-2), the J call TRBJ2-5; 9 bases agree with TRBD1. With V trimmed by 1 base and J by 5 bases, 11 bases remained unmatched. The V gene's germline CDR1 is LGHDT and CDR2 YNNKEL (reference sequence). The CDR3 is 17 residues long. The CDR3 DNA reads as TGTGCCAGCAGCCAAGGTAACCACAGGGGGCGCAGGGAGACCCAGTACTTC. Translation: CASSQGNHRGRRETQYF.